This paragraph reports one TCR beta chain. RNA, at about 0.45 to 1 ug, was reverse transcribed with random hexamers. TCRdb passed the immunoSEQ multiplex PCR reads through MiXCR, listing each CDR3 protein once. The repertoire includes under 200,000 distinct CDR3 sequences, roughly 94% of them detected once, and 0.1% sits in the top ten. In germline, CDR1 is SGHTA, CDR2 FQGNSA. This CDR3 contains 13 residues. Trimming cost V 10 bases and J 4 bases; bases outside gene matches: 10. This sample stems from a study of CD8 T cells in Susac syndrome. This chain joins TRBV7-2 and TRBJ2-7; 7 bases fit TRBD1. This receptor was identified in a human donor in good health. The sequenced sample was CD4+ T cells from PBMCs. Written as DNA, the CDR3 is TGTGCCACTTCGGGACAGCCGAATTACGAGCAGTACTTC. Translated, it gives CATSGQPNYEQYF.